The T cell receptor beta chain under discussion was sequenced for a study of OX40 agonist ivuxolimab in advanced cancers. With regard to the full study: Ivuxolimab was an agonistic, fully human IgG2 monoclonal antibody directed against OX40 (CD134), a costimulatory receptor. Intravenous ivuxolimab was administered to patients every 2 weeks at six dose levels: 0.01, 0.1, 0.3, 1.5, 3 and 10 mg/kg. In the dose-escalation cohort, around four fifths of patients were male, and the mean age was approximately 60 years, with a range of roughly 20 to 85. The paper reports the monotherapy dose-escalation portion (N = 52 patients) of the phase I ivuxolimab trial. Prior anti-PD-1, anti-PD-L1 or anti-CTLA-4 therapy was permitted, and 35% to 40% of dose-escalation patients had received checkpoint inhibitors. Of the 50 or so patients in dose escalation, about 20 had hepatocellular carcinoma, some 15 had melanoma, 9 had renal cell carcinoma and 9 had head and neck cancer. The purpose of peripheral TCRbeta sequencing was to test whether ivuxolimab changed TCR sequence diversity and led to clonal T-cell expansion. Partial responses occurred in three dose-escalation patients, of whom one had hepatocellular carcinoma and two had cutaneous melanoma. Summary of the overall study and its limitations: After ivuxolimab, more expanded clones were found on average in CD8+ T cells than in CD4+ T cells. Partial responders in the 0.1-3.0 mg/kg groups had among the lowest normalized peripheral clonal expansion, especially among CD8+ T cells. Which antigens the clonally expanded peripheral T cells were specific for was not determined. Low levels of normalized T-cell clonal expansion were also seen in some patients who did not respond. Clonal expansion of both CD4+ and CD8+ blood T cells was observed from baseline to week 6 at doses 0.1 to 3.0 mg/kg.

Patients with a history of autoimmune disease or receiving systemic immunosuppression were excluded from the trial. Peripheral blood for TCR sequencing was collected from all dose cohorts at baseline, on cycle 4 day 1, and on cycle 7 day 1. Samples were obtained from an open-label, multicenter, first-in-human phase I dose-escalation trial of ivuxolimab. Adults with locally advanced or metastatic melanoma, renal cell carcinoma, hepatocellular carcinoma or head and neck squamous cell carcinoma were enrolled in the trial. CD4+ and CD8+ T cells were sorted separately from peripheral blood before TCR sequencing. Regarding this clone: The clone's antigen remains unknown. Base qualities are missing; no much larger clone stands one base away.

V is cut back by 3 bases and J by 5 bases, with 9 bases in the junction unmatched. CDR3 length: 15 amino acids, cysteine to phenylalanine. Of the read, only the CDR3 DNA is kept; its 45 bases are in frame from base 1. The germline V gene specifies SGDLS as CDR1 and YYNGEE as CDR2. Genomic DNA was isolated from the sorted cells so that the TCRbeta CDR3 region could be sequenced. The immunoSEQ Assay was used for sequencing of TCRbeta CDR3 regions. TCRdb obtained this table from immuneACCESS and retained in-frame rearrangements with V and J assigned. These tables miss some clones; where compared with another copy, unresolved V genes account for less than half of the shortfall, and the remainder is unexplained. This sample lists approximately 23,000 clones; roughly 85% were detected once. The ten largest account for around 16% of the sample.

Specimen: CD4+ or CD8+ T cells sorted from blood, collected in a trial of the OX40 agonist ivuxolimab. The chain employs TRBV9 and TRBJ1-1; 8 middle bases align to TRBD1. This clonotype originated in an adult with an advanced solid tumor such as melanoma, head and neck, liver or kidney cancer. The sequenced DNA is TGTGCCAGCAGCGCACTCTCAGGGGGCGGGACTGAAGCTTTCTTT. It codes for CASSALSGGGTEAFF.